The clone carrying this T cell receptor beta chain was detected many times. Its specificity is not known. The data originate from a study of beta chain features in type 1 diabetes. The study's findings and limits: Shortening of TCRB CDR3s, moderate but significant, appeared in all four CD4+ subsets of Type 1 diabetes patients. Relative to healthy donors, patients appeared to have naive, central memory and Treg TCRB repertoires that were more similar.

Germline V lookup: CDR1 ENHRY, CDR2 SYGVKD. The CDR3 runs 14 residues. V was shortened by 6 bases and J by 4 bases, with 15 bases between the two germline ends. cDNA synthesis used the whole RNA isolate, giving expressed TCRB sequences. Method: immunoSEQ multiplex PCR; TCRdb's copy keeps in-frame clones and lacks some. Of about 150,000 clones detected, approximately 8% appear once; the ten largest clones hold approximately 0.85%. Material: central memory CD4+ T cells from blood. The receptor was derived from a woman aged 40 to 50 with type 1 diabetes. The chain employs TRBV10-3 and TRBJ2-5, with D perhaps TRBD1 (8 bases). The CDR3 DNA sequence: TGTGCCATCAGATCGACAGGGGAGGGAGAGACCCAGTACTTC. Its protein product is CAIRSTGEGETQYF.